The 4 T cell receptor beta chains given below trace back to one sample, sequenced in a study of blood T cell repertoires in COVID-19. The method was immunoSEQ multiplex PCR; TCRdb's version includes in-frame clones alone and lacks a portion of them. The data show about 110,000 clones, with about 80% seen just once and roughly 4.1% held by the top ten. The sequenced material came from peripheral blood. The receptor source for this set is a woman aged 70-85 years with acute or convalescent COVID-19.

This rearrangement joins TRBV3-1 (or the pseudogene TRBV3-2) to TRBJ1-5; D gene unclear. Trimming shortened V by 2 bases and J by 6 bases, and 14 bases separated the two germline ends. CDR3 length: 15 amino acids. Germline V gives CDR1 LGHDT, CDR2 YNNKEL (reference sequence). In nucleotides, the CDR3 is TGTGCCAGCAGCCAATCACTCGGGTCCGGTCAGCCCCAGCATTTT. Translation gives CASSQSLGSGQPQHF.

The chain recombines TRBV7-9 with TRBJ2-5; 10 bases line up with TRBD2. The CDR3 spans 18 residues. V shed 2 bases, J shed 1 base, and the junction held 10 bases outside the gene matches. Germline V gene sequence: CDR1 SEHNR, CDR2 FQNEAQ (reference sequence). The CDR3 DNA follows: TGTGCCAGCAGCTTACCGCTGCGCCTAGCGGGGGTCCAAGAGACCCAGTACTTC. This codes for CASSLPLRLAGVQETQYF.

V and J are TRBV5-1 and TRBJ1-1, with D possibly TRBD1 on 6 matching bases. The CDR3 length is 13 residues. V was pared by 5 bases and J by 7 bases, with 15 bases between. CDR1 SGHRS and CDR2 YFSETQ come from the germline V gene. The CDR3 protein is CASSSIAGDEAFF. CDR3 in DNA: TGCGCCAGCAGTTCAATTGCAGGGGATGAAGCTTTCTTT.

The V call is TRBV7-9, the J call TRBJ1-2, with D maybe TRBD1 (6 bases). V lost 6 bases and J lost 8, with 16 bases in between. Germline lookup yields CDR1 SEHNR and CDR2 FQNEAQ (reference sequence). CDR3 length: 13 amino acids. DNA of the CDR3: TGTGCCAGCAGTCTCCGAACAGGGCAAGGCTACACCTTC. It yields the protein CASSLRTGQGYTF.